This record concerns one TCR beta chain sequence. Its antigen is currently unknown. This sample stems from a study of T cell repertoires in cytomegalovirus infection. TCRdb reprocessed the reads with MiXCR, giving one entry per CDR3 protein. Among 100,000 or so distinct CDR3 sequences listed, around a quarter were seen once. V lost 3 bases and J lost 5, with 20 bases in between. This CDR3 region has 16 residues. The germline CDR1 and CDR2 sequences are SEHNR and FQNEAQ (reference sequence). Whole-study results and caveats: CMV-specific HLA-C-restricted TCR beta clonotypes dominated the ex vivo response.

Source material: CD8+ T cells from PBMCs. This sequence was found in a human donor in good health (CMV status not recorded). Some clones in this sample may be carry-over from other donors' samples. This chain joins TRBV7-9 and TRBJ2-7, with a tentative D call TRBD1 (6 bases). The CDR3 nucleotides read TGTGCCAGCAGCTTGTACGCAGGGGAAATGTTCGACGAGCAGTACTTC. Protein: CASSLYAGEMFDEQYF.